This T cell receptor (beta chain) was captured by sequencing in a study of T cells in Graves' hyperthyroidism and ophthalmopathy (dated by TCRdb to between 2018 and 2021). Broadly, across the study: Peripheral blood was collected at initial diagnosis, before any treatment. After blood sampling, hyperthyroidism patients were treated with methimazole at a starting dose of 30 mg daily, and ophthalmopathy patients were treated with high-dose intravenous methylprednisolone. Prospective prediction of ophthalmopathy was tested in an independent validation cohort of about 19 hyperthyroidism patients and 15 to 17 patients who later progressed to ophthalmopathy. A discovery cohort of fewer than 110 patients, 43 with Graves' ophthalmopathy and about 58 with stable Graves' hyperthyroidism, was used to find distinguishing TCR V-J signatures. The 75 to 100 discovery patients were divided at random into training and test sets in a 7:3 ratio. The paper describes TCR Vbeta CDR3 sequencing of around 140 peripheral blood samples, made up of under 50 ophthalmopathy patients, 70 to 75 hyperthyroidism patients and 17 progressor patients. The study also compared thyroid tissue and blood T-cell repertoires from about 6 Graves' hyperthyroidism patients. Overall results and qualifications from the work: In validation, progression to ophthalmopathy was predicted by the model with approximately 67% sensitivity and roughly 72% specificity, a median of 6.5 months before onset. No statistical method was used to fix the sample size in advance, and group allocation was not hidden from the investigators. Most expanded thyroid clonotypes (frequency above 0.001) were also detected in blood, suggesting blood repertoires may reflect thyroid immune responses. In cross-validation, a model built on a 13 V-J signature told ophthalmopathy apart from stable hyperthyroidism with less than 90% sensitivity and around 84% specificity, and in testing the same model reached 80%/75%.

This clonotype was seen a handful of times. This receptor's antigen is unknown. It has no much larger one-base neighbor in the sample; base qualities were not kept. The TCR beta CDR3 regions were amplified from RNA transcripts. A first-round RT-PCR of the TCR CDR3 used the HTBI primer set with the Qiagen OneStep RT-PCR kit. The libraries were constructed in a second round of multiplex PCR and then size-selected and purified. Libraries were sequenced paired-end with 100 bp reads on an Illumina HiSeq2000. The original pipeline was this. Raw data were processed with SOAPnuke, discarding reads with adapters, uncalled bases, mean Phred below 15, or no exact constant-primer or identifier match. High-quality paired reads were merged with COPE v1.2.5, and unique nucleotide sequences were defined as clonotypes. MiTCR v1.1 was used to align the clonotypes against IMGT TRBV, TRBD and TRBJ reference segments. Only V-J combinations with frequency above 0.0001, covering about 99% of repertoires, were analysed. A TCS score was defined as the ratio of F50 (clonal expansion) to E x V (chaos), with BLOSUM62-based TCRdist applied between CDR3 peptides within each V-J. Welch's t-statistics and random forest reduced roughly 530 V-J features to some 14, which were used in a naive Bayes classifier (R e1071). TCRdb handled the public reads itself, with Q25 trimming in fastp and clone calling in MiXCR, and kept productive beta chains. For every CDR3 protein sequence, its rows merge into one entry that carries the most common genes and DNA. What appears here as the V and J calls and clone size reflects TCRdb's work, not the paper's. This sample lists approximately 700,000 distinct CDR3 sequences; 16% were detected once. The ten largest clones add up to over 7.5% of the sample.

The germline V gene encodes CDR1 SGHRS and CDR2 YFSETQ. The CDR3 holds 13 amino acids from the cysteine to the phenylalanine. Only CDR3 DNA is held: 39 bases, read in frame from base 1. V lost 5 bases and J lost 6 bases; the stretch between them is 12 bases long. Stable Graves' hyperthyroidism was defined as the absence of progression to ophthalmopathy over 18 months of follow-up. Hyperthyroidism patients were aged 18 to 65 years and newly diagnosed, with disease duration of less than 2 months. Any patient with an uncontrolled infection, another autoimmune disease, pregnancy or lactation was excluded. Diagnoses relied on clinical symptoms, serum thyroxine and TRAb, thyroid ultrasound and orbital computed tomography. Ficoll-Paque density gradient centrifugation was used to isolate PBMCs from approximately 10 ml of fresh peripheral blood. Trizol reagent was used to extract total RNA, and RNA quality was then checked on an Agilent 2100 Bioanalyzer.

The sequence came from a man between 18 and 29 years old with Graves' hyperthyroidism. Material for sequencing was blood. This sequence uses TRBV5-1 and TRBJ2-1, with the D call perhaps TRBD1 or TRBD2, as 5 bases match in each case. This receptor has the CDR3 CASRWDPGNEQFF. The bases read TGCGCCAGCAGGTGGGACCCAGGCAATGAGCAGTTCTTC.